The rows below give T cell receptor beta chains drawn from one sample of a study of T cell changes during pregnancy in multiple sclerosis. The repertoire was sequenced with immunoSEQ multiplex PCR; TCRdb's copy has only in-frame clones and lacks some. The table includes about 42,000 clones, 87% detected once. The material was CD4+ T cells from peripheral blood mononuclear cells, obtained after pregnancy. These receptors were obtained from a female donor with multiple sclerosis, enrolled in a pregnancy study. Both conserved end residues are part of each CDR3. Fields, in order: V gene, clone size, J gene, CDR3 protein. Clone size, where shown, is once, few, many, or a class for clones that have expanded.

V: TRBV10-3
size: -
J: TRBJ2-1
CDR3: CAISESQGYEQFF

V: TRBV11-3
size: -
J: TRBJ2-7
CDR3: CASSLGNGGGLNEQYF

V: TRBV19
size: -
J: TRBJ2-3
CDR3: CASSTSGTDTQYF

V: TRBV6-1
size: once
J: TRBJ1-2
CDR3: CASSESGANYGYTF

V: TRBV5-4
size: -
J: TRBJ2-7
CDR3: CASSLNRLLDEQYF

V: TRBV7-2
size: -
J: TRBJ1-4
CDR3: CASSLAYGTGGAGEKLFF

V: TRBV7-2
size: -
J: TRBJ2-7
CDR3: CASSLGGEYEQYF

V: TRBV4-3
size: -
J: TRBJ1-4
CDR3: CASSDRGADEKLFF

V: TRBV5-1
size: -
J: TRBJ2-1
CDR3: CASGQGGYNEQFF

V: TRBV7-9
size: -
J: TRBJ2-1
CDR3: CASSRDRVYWNEQFF

V: TRBV19
size: few
J: TRBJ2-2
CDR3: CASRRQEYTGELFF

V: TRBV9
size: -
J: TRBJ1-1
CDR3: CASSVDPSRDTEAFF

V: TRBV19
size: -
J: TRBJ2-1
CDR3: CASSIGAGTSQFF

V: TRBV5-1
size: -
J: TRBJ1-1
CDR3: CASSSVQSLMNTEAFF

V: TRBV11-2
size: once
J: TRBJ2-4
CDR3: CASRGVRSGKNIQYF

V: TRBV5-1
size: once
J: TRBJ2-7
CDR3: CASGEGTFSYEQYF

V: TRBV4-2
size: once
J: TRBJ2-1
CDR3: CASSRSTGSSYNEQFF

V: TRBV6-5
size: -
J: TRBJ2-7
CDR3: CASSYQAAGQGYEQYF

V: TRBV9
size: -
J: TRBJ1-2
CDR3: CASSPTGTGGADGYTF

V: TRBV30
size: -
J: TRBJ2-7
CDR3: CAWAPLRGYEQYF

V: TRBV4-1
size: once
J: TRBJ1-4
CDR3: CASSQHYPGENEKLFF

V: TRBV7-9
size: -
J: TRBJ1-1
CDR3: CASSPKSGRAAFF

V: TRBV5-1
size: -
J: TRBJ2-1
CDR3: CASSLEPRGGAYNEQFF

V: TRBV6-1
size: -
J: TRBJ1-5
CDR3: CASTRQISNQPQHF

V: TRBV19
size: -
J: TRBJ1-2
CDR3: CASRRGGYGYTF

V: TRBV2
size: few
J: TRBJ2-7
CDR3: CASLMTAGTDYEQYF

V: TRBV10-3
size: -
J: TRBJ1-1
CDR3: CAISEVRVDTEAFF

V: TRBV7-9
size: -
J: TRBJ1-2
CDR3: CASNSPDRLSRGYTF

V: TRBV2
size: -
J: TRBJ2-3
CDR3: CASLGLAGASRTDTQYF

V: TRBV28
size: -
J: TRBJ2-1
CDR3: CASSTGGGIYNEQFF

V: TRBV2
size: -
J: TRBJ2-7
CDR3: CASNSNSRGGVYEQYF